This T cell receptor beta chain was obtained from a study of CD8 T cells in Susac syndrome. Turning to this clonotype: The antigen is undetermined.

RNA amounts of about 0.45 to 1 ug underwent reverse transcription with random hexamers. Amplification of TCR beta CDR3 by immunoSEQ multiplex PCR spanned 54 Vbeta and 13 Jbeta. TCRdb re-analysed the immunoSEQ multiplex PCR reads in MiXCR, keeping a single row per CDR3 protein. The sample includes 150,000 to 200,000 distinct CDR3 sequences, roughly 95% of them seen just once. TCR beta sequencing was performed on blood CD8+ and CD4+ T cells. Negative isolation yielded the CD8+ and CD4+ T cells, while FACS enriched the TEMRA cells. Notes on the study in general: As the study acknowledged, the number of individuals who were part of its TCR sequencing and HLA analysis was relatively small.

The source material was CD4+ T cells from PBMCs. The clonotype comes from a human donor in good health.

In DNA, the CDR3 is TGTGCCAGCTCACCGCGGGACAGCGGAAACTATGGCTACACCTTC. Its protein product is CASSPRDSGNYGYTF. The rearrangement links TRBV18 to TRBJ1-2; 7 bases fit TRBD1. Germline CDR1 KGHSH, CDR2 LQKENI. The CDR3 is made up of 15 amino acids. The V segment lost 3 bases and the J segment 2 bases; nucleotides outside the gene matches: 6.